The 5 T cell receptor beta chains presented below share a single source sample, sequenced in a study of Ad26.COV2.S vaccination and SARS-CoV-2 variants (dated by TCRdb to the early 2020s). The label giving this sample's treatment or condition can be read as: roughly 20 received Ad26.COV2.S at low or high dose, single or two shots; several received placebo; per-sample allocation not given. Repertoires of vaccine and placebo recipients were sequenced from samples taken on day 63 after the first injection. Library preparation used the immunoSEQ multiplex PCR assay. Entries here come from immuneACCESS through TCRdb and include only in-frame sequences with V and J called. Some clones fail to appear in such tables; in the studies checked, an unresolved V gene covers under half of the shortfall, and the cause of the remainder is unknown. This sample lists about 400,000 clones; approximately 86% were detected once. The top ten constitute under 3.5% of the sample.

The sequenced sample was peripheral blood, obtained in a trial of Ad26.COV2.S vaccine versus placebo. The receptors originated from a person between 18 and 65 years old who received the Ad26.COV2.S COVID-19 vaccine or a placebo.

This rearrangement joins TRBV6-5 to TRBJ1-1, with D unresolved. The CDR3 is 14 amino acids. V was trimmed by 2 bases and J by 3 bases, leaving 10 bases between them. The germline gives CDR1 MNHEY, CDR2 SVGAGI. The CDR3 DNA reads TGTGCCAGCAGTTACACCTTTTCACACACTGAAGCTTTCTTT. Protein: CASSYTFSHTEAFF.

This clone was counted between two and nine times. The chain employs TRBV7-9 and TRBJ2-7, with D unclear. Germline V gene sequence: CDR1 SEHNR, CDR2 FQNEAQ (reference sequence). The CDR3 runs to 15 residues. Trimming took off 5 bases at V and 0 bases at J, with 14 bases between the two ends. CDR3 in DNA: TGTGCCAGCAGCCTTTGGACGGAAGTCTCCTACGAGCAGTACTTC. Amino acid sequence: CASSLWTEVSYEQYF.

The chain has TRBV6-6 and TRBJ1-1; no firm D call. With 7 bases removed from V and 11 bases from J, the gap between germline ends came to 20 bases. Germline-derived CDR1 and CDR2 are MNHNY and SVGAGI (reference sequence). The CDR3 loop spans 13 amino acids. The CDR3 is CASTRGTADPAFF. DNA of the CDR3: TGTGCCAGCACTCGTGGAACGGCGGACCCGGCTTTCTTT.

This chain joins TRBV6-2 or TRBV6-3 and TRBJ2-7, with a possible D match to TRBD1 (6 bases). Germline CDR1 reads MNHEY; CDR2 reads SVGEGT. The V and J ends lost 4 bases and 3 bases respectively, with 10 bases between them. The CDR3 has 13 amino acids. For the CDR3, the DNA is TGTGCCAGCAGTTTGGGACAACACTACGAGCAGTACTTC. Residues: CASSLGQHYEQYF.

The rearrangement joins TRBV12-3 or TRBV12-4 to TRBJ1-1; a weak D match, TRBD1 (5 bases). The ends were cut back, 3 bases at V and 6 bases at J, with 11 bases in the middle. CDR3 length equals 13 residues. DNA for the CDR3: TGTGCCAGCAGTTTTGGGGTGGGGGCTGAAGCTTTCTTT. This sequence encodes CASSFGVGAEAFF.